The clone carrying this T cell receptor (beta chain) has ten or more counts. What it binds is not known. These data come from a study of CD8 T cells in ankylosing spondylitis. Whole-study findings and limits: Reportedly, significant enrichment of disease-linked clones occurred in matched ankylosing spondylitis synovial fluid. Reactive arthritis synovial fluid and blood previously showed some of these motif variants.

MiXCR, run by TCRdb on the 5' RACE reads, gives a single entry per CDR3 protein. The profile covers 150,000 to 200,000 distinct CDR3 sequences, with around a tenth appearing a single time and 29% taken by the ten largest. This CDR3 has 14 amino acids. Germline CDR1 is LGHDT and CDR2 is YNNKEL (reference sequence). V was clipped by 0 bases and J by 10 bases, with 15 bases between them. Sequencing was done on a sample of blood, either unsorted or a sorted T cell fraction (not recorded which). The J gene is TRBJ1-2, the V gene TRBV3-1; TRBD1 is a possible D gene (5 bases). This clonotype was sampled from a male donor with ankylosing spondylitis or in good health (not recorded which). CDR3 sequence (DNA): TGTGCCAGCAGCCAAGATTGGCAGGGCGTCGACTACACCTTC. It yields the protein CASSQDWQGVDYTF.